One sample yielded the 2 T cell receptor beta chains listed below, sequenced in a study of T cells in Graves' hyperthyroidism and ophthalmopathy (dated by TCRdb to the late 2010s). Libraries were made using multiplex PCR. Sequencing was carried out with an Illumina HiSeq 2000. Amplification of TCR beta CDR3 regions was carried out from RNA transcripts. For the first round of RT-PCR on the TCR CDR3, the HTBI primer set was used together with the Qiagen OneStep RT-PCR kit. The public reads were reanalyzed by TCRdb: fastp trimming at Q25, MiXCR alignment, in-frame beta chains only. Under each unique CDR3 protein, matching rows form one entry showing the most common genes and DNA. The sample table holds a few hundred thousand distinct CDR3 sequences, of which around a fifth were seen once. About 35% of the sample is held by the ten biggest clonotypes. Sequenced sample: blood. The receptors originated from a middle-aged man with Graves' ophthalmopathy.

This clonotype was seen more than once but under ten times. V usage is TRBV30 and J usage is TRBJ2-4; D gene uncertain. Trimming removed 1 base from V and 0 bases from J, with 10 bases in between. The CDR3 sequence is 15 residues long. The germline CDR1 and CDR2 sequences are GTSNPN and SVGIG (reference sequence). The CDR3 DNA sequence: TGTGCCTGGAGTGGATTAGGGTTAGCCAAAAACATTCAGTACTTC. It translates to CAWSGLGLAKNIQYF. Supplemented by reference TRBV30 and TRBJ2-4, the full variable domain reads SQTIHQWPATLVQPVGSPLSLECTVEGTSNPNLYWYRQAAGRGLQLLFYSVGIGQISSEVPQNLSASRPQDRQFILSSKKLLLSDSGFYLCAWSGLGLAKNIQYFGAGTRLSVL.

In this sample, this clonotype turned up a few times. J is TRBJ2-7 and V is TRBV6-1, with 8 bases that match TRBD2. Germline V gene sequence: CDR1 MNHNS, CDR2 SASEGT. J was trimmed by 2 bases and V by 10 bases; bases with no gene match: 7. This CDR3 has 13 residues. This CDR3 reads CATKLAVTYEQYF. In DNA form, the CDR3 reads TGTGCCACCAAACTAGCGGTTACCTACGAGCAGTACTTC.